This paragraph reports one T cell receptor (beta chain). No antigen is known for it. This entry belongs to a study of cytomegalovirus exposure and HLA in healthy donors. Study-wide results and caveats: Further analysis was carried out later, and it showed several of the most significant clusters appearing linked to common viral pathogens. Researchers reportedly found TCR beta sequences accurately predicted most subjects' HLA-A and HLA-B alleles. In an earlier analysis, in 587 donors, most V segments appeared productive either ~87% or ~30% of the time.

Both 60 Vbeta primers and 13 Jbeta primers went into the PCR. TCRdb's copy holds only in-frame clones and misses some; the assay was immunoSEQ multiplex PCR. This repertoire shows 150,000 to 200,000 clones, over 70% found once; its top ten account for about 0.5%. Trimming removed 6 bases from V and 5 bases from J; junction bases left unmatched: 8. Germline CDR1 is MNHNS and CDR2 is SASEGT. The CDR3 is 15 residues long. The rearrangement joins TRBV6-1 to TRBJ2-3, with TRBD2 identical over 10 bases. Sample: PBMCs. The clonotype was recovered from a woman in her 50s in good health and CMV-seronegative. The CDR3 nucleotides are TGTGCCAGCAGGACTAGCGGGTACGAATTAGATACGCAGTATTTT. Its protein is CASRTSGYELDTQYF.